This T cell receptor beta chain was captured by sequencing in a study of T cell repertoires in cytomegalovirus infection. For the study at large: Signatures in public TCR beta sequences pointed to both CMV infection and matching HLA type. Study outcomes and limitations: Clonotypes of TCR beta that were HLA-C-restricted and CMV-specific dominated the ex vivo response.

Trimming removed 4 bases at V and 4 bases at J, with 13 bases between. This CDR3 is 15 amino acids long. This clonotype was seen only a few times. What it recognizes is unknown. MiXCR was run by TCRdb on the reads, yielding one entry per CDR3 protein. The sample includes some 300,000 distinct CDR3 sequences, roughly 15% of them seen just once. This chain links TRBV12-3 or TRBV12-4 with TRBJ1-4, with TRBD1 as a possible D gene (5 bases). Source material: PBMCs. The TCR comes from a human donor in good health (CMV status not recorded). Some clones in this sample may be carry-over from other donors' samples. The CDR3 DNA sequence: TGTGCCAGCAGTTCTCCCGCAGGGCGTAATGAAAAACTGTTTTTT. Encoded protein: CASSSPAGRNEKLFF.